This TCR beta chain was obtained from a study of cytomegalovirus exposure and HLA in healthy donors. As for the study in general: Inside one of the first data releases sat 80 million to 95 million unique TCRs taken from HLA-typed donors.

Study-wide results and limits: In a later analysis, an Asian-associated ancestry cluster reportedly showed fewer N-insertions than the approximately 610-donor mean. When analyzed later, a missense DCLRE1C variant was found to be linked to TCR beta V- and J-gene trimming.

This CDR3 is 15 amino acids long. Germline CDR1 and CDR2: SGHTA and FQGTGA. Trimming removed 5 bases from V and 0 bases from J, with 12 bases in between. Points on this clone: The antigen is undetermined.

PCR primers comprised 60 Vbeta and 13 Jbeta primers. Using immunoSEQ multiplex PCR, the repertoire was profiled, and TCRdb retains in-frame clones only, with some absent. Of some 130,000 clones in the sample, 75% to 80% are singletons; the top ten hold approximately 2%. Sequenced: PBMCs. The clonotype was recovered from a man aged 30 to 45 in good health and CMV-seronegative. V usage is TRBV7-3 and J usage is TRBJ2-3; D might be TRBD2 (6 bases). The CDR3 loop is CASSVVLASTDTQYF. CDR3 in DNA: TGTGCCAGCAGCGTAGTACTAGCTAGCACAGATACGCAGTATTTT.